A selection of T cell receptor beta chains follows, all from one sample in a study of T cell clusters in autoimmune cytopenias. TCRdb reanalyzed the multiplex PCR reads and collapses them to one entry per CDR3 protein, without DNA. Recorded for this sample: some 7,000 distinct CDR3 sequences. The same sample was also used in a study of T cell repertoires in aging, cancer and after chemotherapy.

The specimen was peripheral blood. The receptor set was obtained from a human donor in good health. CDR3s include the opening cysteine and the closing phenylalanine or tryptophan. Not every row has a clone size; where given, it reads once, few, many or a size class.

J | size | V | CDR3
TRBJ2-5 | - | TRBV5-4 | CASSSVGGETQYF
TRBJ1-3 | - | TRBV15 | CATSRDGVASGNTIYF
TRBJ1-5 | - | TRBV12-3/TRBV12-4 | CASSFGQGARQPQHF
TRBJ2-2 | - | TRBV4-3 | CASSQGHAGRTGELFF
TRBJ2-7 | - | TRBV4-3 | CASSNRDYEQYF
TRBJ2-7 | medium-sized | TRBV19 | CASSSNRDRYEQYF
TRBJ1-5 | - | TRBV20-1 | CSVRPGQGFQPQHF
TRBJ2-5 | - | TRBV5-6 | CASSWTGPRETQYF
TRBJ2-1 | - | TRBV18 | CASSPQSTHTVGEQFF
TRBJ1-4 | - | TRBV19 | CASSIWSTNEKLFF
TRBJ2-5 | medium-sized | TRBV29-1 | CSVEKGETQYF